The rows below give T cell receptor beta chains drawn from one sample of a study of response to subunit inactivated influenza vaccine. TCRdb reprocessed the RT-PCR reads via MiXCR and lists one record per CDR3 protein. Of a few hundred thousand distinct CDR3 sequences listed, 12% to 15% are singletons. This specimen consisted of PBMCs from blood, obtained 11 to 12 days after vaccination. The source is a man aged 45-60 years who received an inactivated influenza vaccine. CDR3s include the opening cysteine and the closing phenylalanine or tryptophan. The D gene is left open where the match is weak. Clone size appears in some rows only: once, few, many, or a class for an expanded clone.

V gene	D gene	clone size	J gene	CDR3 DNA	CDR3 protein
TRBV4-2	NA	NA	TRBJ1-2	TGTGCCAGCAGCCAAGGGTCCCCCGCTATTGGCTACACCTTC	CASSQGSPAIGYTF
TRBV4-3	NA	NA	TRBJ2-2	TGCGCCAGCAGCCGAAGCGGAGCCTTCGCGAACACCGGGGAGCTGTTTTTT	CASSRSGAFANTGELFF
TRBV7-9	TRBD1	few	TRBJ2-4	TGTGCCAGCAGCTCCGGGACAGGGCCTCCGTCGAACTTC	CASSSGTGPPSNF
TRBV7-2	NA	few	TRBJ2-3	TGTGCCAGCAGCTTAAGGGGTGGGGGCCGGAGCACAGATACGCAGTATTTT	CASSLRGGGRSTDTQYF
TRBV10-3	NA	NA	TRBJ2-5	TGTGCCATCAGTGATCAACAGGGAGGAGAGACCCAGTACTTC	CAISDQQGGETQYF
TRBV5-1	NA	NA	TRBJ2-7	TGCGCCAGCAGCGTGGACAGAGACTACGAGCAGTACTTC	CASSVDRDYEQYF
TRBV14	TRBD1	NA	TRBJ1-2	TGTGCCAGCAGCCCCAAGATCCGGGACAGGGAGACCTATGGCTACACCTTC	CASSPKIRDRETYGYTF
TRBV20-1	NA	NA	TRBJ2-5	TGCAGTGCAACGACGTGGACGGCCCAAGAGACCCAGTACTTC	CSATTWTAQETQYF
TRBV5-1	NA	few	TRBJ2-7	TGCGCCAGCAGCTTGGCCATTTATCAGCTTGGGGCCTACGAGCAGTACTTC	CASSLAIYQLGAYEQYF
TRBV5-6	TRBD1	NA	TRBJ2-3	TGTGCCAGCAGCTGGACAGGGGGATACACAGATACGCAGTATTTT	CASSWTGGYTDTQYF
TRBV6-2/TRBV6-3	TRBD1	few	TRBJ2-4	TGTGCCAGCAGTACCCCAGGGGGCATTCAGTACTTC	CASSTPGGIQYF
TRBV24-1	NA	NA	TRBJ1-2	TGTGCCACCGGTTCGGGGGGCATACAGGGCTACACCTTC	CATGSGGIQGYTF
TRBV7-2	NA	few	TRBJ2-7	TGTGCCAGCAGCTTAAAGGGGACCTCCTACGAGCAGTACTTC	CASSLKGTSYEQYF
TRBV12-3/TRBV12-4	TRBD2	many	TRBJ2-1	TGTGCCAGCAGTTTTTCCGGGGGGAATGAGCAGTTCTTC	CASSFSGGNEQFF
TRBV27	NA	few	TRBJ1-1	TGTGCCACTGGCCTACTAGGGAACACTGAAGCTTTCTTT	CATGLLGNTEAFF
TRBV25-1	NA	NA	TRBJ1-1	TGTGCGGCCGGGGGGATGAACACTGAAGCTTTCTTT	CAAGGMNTEAFF
TRBV18	TRBD1	few	TRBJ1-1	TGTGCCAGCTCACCAATACAGGGGGCGAACACTGAAGCTTTCTTT	CASSPIQGANTEAFF
TRBV7-3	NA	NA	TRBJ2-1	TGTGCCAGCAGCTTAACAGGGAAGAATGAGCAGTTCTTC	CASSLTGKNEQFF
TRBV6-5	NA	NA	TRBJ1-6	TGTGCCAGCAGTTACTCGCACAGTACAAGCTCCTATAATTCACCCCTCCACTTT	CASSYSHSTSSYNSPLHF
TRBV9	TRBD2	many	TRBJ2-1	TGTGCCAGCAGCGCCCGGGACTACTCCTACAATGAGCAGTTCTTC	CASSARDYSYNEQFF
TRBV15	TRBD1	NA	TRBJ2-5	TGTGCCACCAGCAGAGATCGTCGCAGGGGGCACGAGACCCAGTACTTC	CATSRDRRRGHETQYF
TRBV7-2	TRBD1	NA	TRBJ2-7	TGTGCCAGCAGCGGACAGACAGGGATATACGAGCAGTACTTC	CASSGQTGIYEQYF
TRBV4-3	NA	NA	TRBJ2-1	TGCGTCAGCTCTTCCGACAATGAGCAGTTCTTC	CVSSSDNEQFF
TRBV21-1	NA	NA	TRBJ2-7	TGTGCCAGCAACAATTGGACAGGGCGGTACGAGCAGTACTTC	CASNNWTGRYEQYF
TRBV10-3	TRBD1	few	TRBJ2-7	TGTGCCATCAGTGACCCTACGGGACAGGGGGCCTTAGCGTACGAGCAGTACTTC	CAISDPTGQGALAYEQYF
TRBV24-1	NA	NA	TRBJ2-7	TGTGCCACCAGTCCCGCGGCGGGTCCCTACGAGCAGTACTTC	CATSPAAGPYEQYF
TRBV24-1	TRBD1	NA	TRBJ1-1	TGTGCCACCAGTGATTCTCGACAGGGGGGGTCTGAAGCTTTCTTT	CATSDSRQGGSEAFF
TRBV4-3	NA	NA	TRBJ2-3	TGCGCCAGCAGCCAAGATAGGGGGGGCGCAGATACGCAGTATTTT	CASSQDRGGADTQYF
TRBV9	NA	NA	TRBJ1-6	TGTGCCAGCAGCGTAGTCTATAATTCACCCCTCCACTTT	CASSVVYNSPLHF
TRBV2	TRBD1	NA	TRBJ1-2	TGTGCCAGCAGTGTGGGCAGGGGGGACTATGGCTACACCTTC	CASSVGRGDYGYTF
TRBV20-1	TRBD1	many	TRBJ2-3	TGCAGTGCTAGAGCCCTCGGACAGGGGGCATCTTTTAGCACAGATACGCAGTATTTT	CSARALGQGASFSTDTQYF
TRBV20-1	NA	many	TRBJ2-7	TGCAGCGCCTCCGGGTCCTACGAGCAGTACTTC	CSASGSYEQYF
TRBV6-5	NA	NA	TRBJ2-5	TGTGCCAGCAGTTACTCGTCCAGCCAAGAGACCCAGTACTTC	CASSYSSSQETQYF
TRBV7-3	NA	NA	TRBJ2-2	TGTGCCAGCAGCTTAATCGCGGGAAGGGGAACCGGGGAGCTGTTTTTT	CASSLIAGRGTGELFF
TRBV6-2/TRBV6-3	NA	few	TRBJ2-3	TGTGCCAGCAGTCCAGGGTTTTTTGATACGCAGTATTTT	CASSPGFFDTQYF
TRBV24-1	NA	NA	TRBJ1-2	TGTGCCACCAGTGATTTCGGTGGGTCTGGCTACACCTTC	CATSDFGGSGYTF
TRBV20-1	TRBD2	NA	TRBJ2-1	TGCAGTGCGCCAGCGGGAGGCTACAATGAGCAGTTCTTC	CSAPAGGYNEQFF
TRBV15	NA	few	TRBJ1-5	TGTGCCACCAGCAGAGGACCCGAATTACAGGGATGGTTTAGCAATCAGCCCCAGCATTTT	CATSRGPELQGWFSNQPQHF
TRBV2	NA	NA	TRBJ2-1	TGTGCCAGCAGTGGATTCAGCAATGAGCAGTTCTTC	CASSGFSNEQFF
TRBV6-2/TRBV6-3	NA	few	TRBJ2-7	TGTGCCAGCAGTTACTGGCAGGACTACTACGAGCAGTACTTC	CASSYWQDYYEQYF
TRBV29-1	NA	few	TRBJ2-1	TGCAGCGTTGAAGATAGGGCTAGCGAACGCTACAATGAGCAGTTCTTC	CSVEDRASERYNEQFF
TRBV20-1	NA	NA	TRBJ1-2	TGCAGTGCTAGAGAAGTCGCTAACTATGGCTACACCTTC	CSAREVANYGYTF